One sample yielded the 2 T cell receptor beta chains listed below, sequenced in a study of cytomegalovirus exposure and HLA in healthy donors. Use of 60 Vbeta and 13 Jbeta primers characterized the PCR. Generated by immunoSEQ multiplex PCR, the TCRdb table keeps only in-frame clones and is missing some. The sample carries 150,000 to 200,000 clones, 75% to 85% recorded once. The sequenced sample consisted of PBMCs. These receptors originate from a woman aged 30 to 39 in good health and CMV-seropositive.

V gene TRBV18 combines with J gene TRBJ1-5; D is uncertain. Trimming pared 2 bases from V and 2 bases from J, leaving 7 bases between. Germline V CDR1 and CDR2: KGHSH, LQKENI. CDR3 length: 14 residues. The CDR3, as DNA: TGTGCCAGCTCACCAGATACGGGCAATCAGCCCCAGCATTTT. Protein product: CASSPDTGNQPQHF. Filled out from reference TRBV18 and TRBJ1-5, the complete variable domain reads NAGVMQNPRHLVRRRGQEARLRCSPMKGHSHVYWYRQLPEEGLKFMVYLQKENIIDESGMPKERFSAEFPKEGPSILRIQQVVRGDSAAYFCASSPDTGNQPQHFGDGTRLSIL.

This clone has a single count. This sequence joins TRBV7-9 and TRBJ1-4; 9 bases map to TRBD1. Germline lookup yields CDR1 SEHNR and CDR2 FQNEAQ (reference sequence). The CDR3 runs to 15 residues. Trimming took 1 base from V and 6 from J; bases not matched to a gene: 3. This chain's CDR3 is CASSLGDRADEKLFF. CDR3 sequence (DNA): TGTGCCAGCAGCTTAGGGGACAGGGCGGATGAAAAACTGTTTTTT.